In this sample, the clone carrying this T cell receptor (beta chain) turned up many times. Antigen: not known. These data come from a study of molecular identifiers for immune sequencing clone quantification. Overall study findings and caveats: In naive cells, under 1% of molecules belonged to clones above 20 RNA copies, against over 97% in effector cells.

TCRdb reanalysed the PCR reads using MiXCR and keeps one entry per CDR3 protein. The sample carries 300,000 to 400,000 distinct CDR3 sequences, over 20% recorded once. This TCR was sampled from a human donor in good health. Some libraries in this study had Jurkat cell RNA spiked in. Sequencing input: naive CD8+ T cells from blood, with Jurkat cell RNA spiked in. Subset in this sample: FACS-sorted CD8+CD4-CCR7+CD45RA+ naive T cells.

The CDR3 is CASSPDRGNEQFF. DNA for the CDR3: TGTGCCAGCAGTCCGGACAGGGGCAATGAGCAGTTCTTC. The chain has TRBV6-5 and TRBJ2-1; 9 bases line up with TRBD1. From germline, CDR1 is MNHEY and CDR2 SVGAGI. The CDR3 runs to 13 residues. V shed 5 bases and J 6 bases; nucleotides not matched to a gene: 2.